Listed below are T cell receptor beta chains from one sample, sequenced in a study of T cell clones after liver transplantation. The method was immunoSEQ multiplex PCR; TCRdb's version includes in-frame clones alone and lacks a portion of them. The sample lists about 120,000 clones, just over 90% occurring once. The material sequenced was CD4+ T cells from blood, taken 12 months after liver transplant. The receptors come from a human patient who received a liver transplant. Some of the T cells may derive from the graft donor. The conserved cysteine and the conserved F or W are not part of the CDR3 here. Fields, in order: V gene, D gene, clone size, J gene, CDR3 protein. A D gene is named only where the DNA matches it firmly. A clone size is listed for some rows: how often the clone was seen (once, few, many), or a class if it is expanded.

V gene: TRBV6-4
D gene: .
clone size: .
J gene: TRBJ1-1
CDR3 protein: ASSVGPNTEAF

V gene: TRBV2
D gene: TRBD1
clone size: .
J gene: TRBJ1-1
CDR3 protein: ASSEGGGGQANMNTEAF

V gene: TRBV7-2
D gene: .
clone size: .
J gene: TRBJ1-1
CDR3 protein: ASSLVPAMNTEAF

V gene: TRBV19
D gene: TRBD2
clone size: few
J gene: TRBJ2-5
CDR3 protein: ASSIQLAAQETQY

V gene: TRBV27
D gene: .
clone size: .
J gene: TRBJ2-5
CDR3 protein: ATSKSGVRETQY

V gene: TRBV5-1
D gene: .
clone size: .
J gene: TRBJ1-2
CDR3 protein: ASSSDSNYGYT

V gene: TRBV19
D gene: .
clone size: .
J gene: TRBJ2-4
CDR3 protein: ASSISLIRRY

V gene: TRBV19
D gene: TRBD2
clone size: .
J gene: TRBJ2-7
CDR3 protein: ASSIAGTSRYEQY

V gene: TRBV18
D gene: .
clone size: .
J gene: TRBJ1-1
CDR3 protein: ASSPPGLLNTEAF

V gene: TRBV4-3
D gene: TRBD2
clone size: .
J gene: TRBJ2-3
CDR3 protein: ASSQDAGGSTDTQY

V gene: TRBV2
D gene: .
clone size: .
J gene: TRBJ1-5
CDR3 protein: ASSTLGLRGNQPQH

V gene: TRBV5-1
D gene: TRBD2
clone size: once
J gene: TRBJ2-1
CDR3 protein: ASSLAPGTSGGAEQF

V gene: TRBV28
D gene: TRBD1
clone size: .
J gene: TRBJ2-7
CDR3 protein: ASSIGTGNYEQY

V gene: TRBV15
D gene: .
clone size: .
J gene: TRBJ2-7
CDR3 protein: ATSMGFDYEQY

V gene: TRBV6-4
D gene: .
clone size: once
J gene: TRBJ1-2
CDR3 protein: ASSEEEGSGYT

V gene: TRBV7-3
D gene: .
clone size: .
J gene: TRBJ1-5
CDR3 protein: ASSSQGDQPQH

V gene: TRBV7-3
D gene: .
clone size: .
J gene: TRBJ1-1
CDR3 protein: ASSLYGSGNTEAF

V gene: TRBV7-9
D gene: .
clone size: .
J gene: TRBJ2-3
CDR3 protein: ASSLGVASDVTDTQY

V gene: TRBV5-5
D gene: .
clone size: .
J gene: TRBJ1-5
CDR3 protein: ASSVGVMGRQPQH

V gene: TRBV18
D gene: .
clone size: once
J gene: TRBJ1-2
CDR3 protein: ASSRGGRRSLYDGYT

V gene: TRBV5-1
D gene: TRBD2
clone size: .
J gene: TRBJ2-7
CDR3 protein: ASSLRTSGRGEQY

V gene: TRBV5-1
D gene: TRBD1
clone size: .
J gene: TRBJ2-5
CDR3 protein: ASSSGTASETQY

V gene: TRBV18
D gene: TRBD2
clone size: .
J gene: TRBJ2-1
CDR3 protein: ASSPPAGGRYNEQF

V gene: TRBV7-2
D gene: TRBD2
clone size: .
J gene: TRBJ2-7
CDR3 protein: ASSSGGLAVLHEQY

V gene: TRBV5-1
D gene: TRBD1
clone size: .
J gene: TRBJ2-7
CDR3 protein: ASSTAGTGNKQY

V gene: TRBV11-3
D gene: TRBD1
clone size: once
J gene: TRBJ1-4
CDR3 protein: ASSKTGWSEKLF

V gene: TRBV29-1
D gene: .
clone size: .
J gene: TRBJ2-1
CDR3 protein: SVEAPPGDYNEQF

V gene: TRBV7-2
D gene: TRBD1
clone size: .
J gene: TRBJ1-2
CDR3 protein: ASSSAGGGLYGYT

V gene: TRBV15
D gene: TRBD2
clone size: .
J gene: TRBJ2-5
CDR3 protein: ATSRRILAGQETQY

V gene: TRBV5-6
D gene: .
clone size: once
J gene: TRBJ2-1
CDR3 protein: ASSLEAGEQF

V gene: TRBV19
D gene: TRBD2
clone size: once
J gene: TRBJ2-2
CDR3 protein: ASSIGASGSPKTGELF

V gene: TRBV18
D gene: .
clone size: .
J gene: TRBJ2-3
CDR3 protein: ASSPSTDTQY

V gene: TRBV28
D gene: TRBD2
clone size: .
J gene: TRBJ2-7
CDR3 protein: ASSWGRGDSEQY

V gene: TRBV11-2
D gene: .
clone size: .
J gene: TRBJ2-1
CDR3 protein: ASVRSVAYNEQF

V gene: TRBV28
D gene: TRBD2
clone size: .
J gene: TRBJ2-3
CDR3 protein: ASMTSGRLSSTDTQY

V gene: TRBV7-2
D gene: TRBD2
clone size: .
J gene: TRBJ2-7
CDR3 protein: ASSFEREKQY

V gene: TRBV29-1
D gene: .
clone size: few
J gene: TRBJ2-7
CDR3 protein: SPVGDISYEQY

V gene: TRBV5-1
D gene: .
clone size: .
J gene: TRBJ2-5
CDR3 protein: ASSRVMGDQETQY

V gene: TRBV7-2
D gene: TRBD2
clone size: .
J gene: TRBJ2-1
CDR3 protein: ASSDPGLEGVEQF

V gene: TRBV6-5
D gene: TRBD1
clone size: .
J gene: TRBJ1-5
CDR3 protein: ASRRGTGANQPQH

V gene: TRBV19
D gene: TRBD2
clone size: once
J gene: TRBJ2-1
CDR3 protein: ASSTPPGLAAAYNEQF

V gene: TRBV18
D gene: TRBD1
clone size: few
J gene: TRBJ1-4
CDR3 protein: ASSPDRGNSANEKLF

V gene: TRBV11-2
D gene: .
clone size: .
J gene: TRBJ1-1
CDR3 protein: ASSFFSNTEAF

V gene: TRBV18
D gene: TRBD2
clone size: .
J gene: TRBJ2-7
CDR3 protein: ASSPPGGAYEQY

V gene: TRBV18
D gene: TRBD1
clone size: .
J gene: TRBJ2-5
CDR3 protein: ASSPKTGAETQY

V gene: TRBV11-1
D gene: .
clone size: .
J gene: TRBJ2-3
CDR3 protein: ASSFRPNTDTQY

V gene: TRBV9
D gene: TRBD1
clone size: .
J gene: TRBJ2-7
CDR3 protein: ASSATGDGYEQY

V gene: TRBV30
D gene: .
clone size: .
J gene: TRBJ2-5
CDR3 protein: AWSVKETQY

V gene: TRBV4-1
D gene: .
clone size: .
J gene: TRBJ2-1
CDR3 protein: ASSQDGGLNEQF

V gene: TRBV19
D gene: TRBD1
clone size: .
J gene: TRBJ2-2
CDR3 protein: ATSDRLTGELF

V gene: TRBV9
D gene: .
clone size: .
J gene: TRBJ2-5
CDR3 protein: ASSVDGEGAFPETQY

V gene: TRBV9
D gene: .
clone size: .
J gene: TRBJ2-3
CDR3 protein: ASSVGQVTDTQY

V gene: TRBV7-8
D gene: TRBD1
clone size: .
J gene: TRBJ1-2
CDR3 protein: ASSSDRGPYGYT

V gene: TRBV21-1
D gene: .
clone size: .
J gene: TRBJ2-7
CDR3 protein: ASSRTSGSYEQY

V gene: TRBV27
D gene: TRBD1
clone size: few
J gene: TRBJ1-4
CDR3 protein: ASSWGQGAGKLF